Following are 23 T cell receptor beta chains from one sample sequenced in a study of shared clonotypes between healthy human individuals. Libraries were prepared by immunoSEQ multiplex PCR; TCRdb keeps only in-frame clonotypes and omits some of them. The data show 1.4 million or so clones, with 98% to 99% seen just once and approximately 0.4% held by the top ten. Sequenced: naive CD4+ T cells sorted from blood. Subset: CD45RA+ positively selected. The receptors were gathered from a young man in good health.

The CDR3 coding sequence is TGTGCCAGCAGCTTGGTTGCGGATCCCTCCTACGAGCAGTACTTC. This gives the protein CASSLVADPSYEQYF. This rearrangement joins TRBV5-5 to TRBJ2-7, with D uncertain. With 0 bases removed from V and 0 bases from J, the gap between germline ends came to 10 bases. Germline assignment: CDR1 SGHKS and CDR2 YYEKEE (reference sequence). CDR3 length: 15 amino acids. Combining the CDR3 with reference TRBV5-5 and TRBJ2-7 gives the whole variable domain DAGVTQSPTHLIKTRGQQVTLRCSPISGHKSVSWYQQVLGQGPQFIFQYYEKEERGRGNFPDRFSARQFPNYSSELNVNALLLGDSALYLCASSLVADPSYEQYFGPGTRLTVT.

Remarks on this clone: The sample contains more than one DNA sequence encoding this CDR3. The V gene is TRBV27, the J gene TRBJ2-1; weak D call: TRBD2 (5 bases). This CDR3 has 13 amino acids. Germline loops: CDR1 MNHEY, CDR2 SMNVEV (reference sequence). V was cut by 9 bases and J by 0 bases, with 9 bases left in between. The CDR3 reads CASRRSSYNEQFF. The CDR3 coding sequence is TGTGCCAGTAGGAGGAGCTCCTACAATGAGCAGTTCTTC.

The rearrangement uses TRBV18 and TRBJ1-2; D gene uncertain. Germline CDR1 and CDR2: KGHSH and LQKENI. This CDR3 is 14 amino acids long. V lost 5 bases, J lost 7 bases, and 17 bases lay in between. This CDR3 is CASSAQVTAGGYTF. The CDR3, as DNA: TGTGCCAGCTCAGCTCAGGTCACGGCAGGTGGCTACACCTTC.

This clone has a single count. The CDR3: CASSLMLAGLPFSYNEQFF. For the CDR3, the DNA is TGTGCCAGCAGCTTAATGCTAGCGGGACTTCCCTTCTCCTACAATGAGCAGTTCTTC. V usage is TRBV7-9 and J usage is TRBJ2-1; TRBD2 matches 9 bases. The CDR3 is 19 amino acids. Trimming cost V 2 bases and J 0 bases; bases outside gene matches: 11. Germline CDR1 is SEHNR and CDR2 is FQNEAQ (reference sequence).

This chain uses TRBV7-2 with TRBJ1-3; tentative D call: TRBD1 (5 bases). This CDR3 region has 16 residues. Germline values: CDR1 SGHTA, CDR2 FQGNSA. V lost 1 base and J 7 bases, leaving 17 bases between the germline ends. This chain's CDR3 is CASSLDRFSGSNTIYF. DNA for the CDR3: TGTGCCAGCAGCTTAGATCGTTTCTCAGGGTCGAACACCATATATTTT. The full variable domain, its missing parts supplied by reference TRBV7-2 and TRBJ1-3, is GAGVSQSPSNKVTEKGKDVELRCDPISGHTALYWYRQSLGQGLEFLIYFQGNSAPDKSGLPSDRFSAERTGGSVSTLTIQRTQQEDSAVYLCASSLDRFSGSNTIYFGEGSWLTVV.

The chain combines TRBV7-3 with TRBJ2-3; 8 nucleotides agree with TRBD2. V lost 1 base and J lost 5; bases outside the gene matches: 2. In germline, CDR1 is SGHTA, CDR2 FQGTGA. The CDR3 is 14 amino acids. The CDR3 DNA is TGTGCCAGCAGCTTAATAGCGGGGCAAGATACGCAGTATTTT. It translates to CASSLIAGQDTQYF.

The chain combines TRBV7-8 with TRBJ2-7; D gene uncertain. V was shortened by 1 base and J by 6 bases, with 13 bases between the two germline ends. The CDR3 has 14 residues. Per the germline V gene, CDR1 is SGHVS and CDR2 is FQNEAQ. CDR3: CASSLGNDGSEQYF. CDR3 in DNA: TGTGCCAGCAGCTTAGGGAATGATGGAAGCGAGCAGTACTTC.

V gene TRBV9 combines with J gene TRBJ1-2; D unresolved. Per the germline V gene, CDR1 is SGDLS and CDR2 is YYNGEE. The CDR3 runs 13 residues. Trimming took off 9 bases at V and 3 bases at J, with 15 bases between the two ends. CDR3 sequence: CATSFALDYGYTF. The CDR3 nucleotides read TGTGCCACCTCTTTCGCCCTCGACTATGGCTACACCTTC.

The chain has TRBV7-2 and TRBJ1-2; D might be TRBD1 (5 bases). Trimming shortened V by 5 bases and J by 6 bases, and 16 bases separated the two germline ends. Germline V gene data show CDR1 as SGHTA and CDR2 as FQGNSA. The CDR3 totals 14 residues. The CDR3 loop is CASSPGTWANGYTF. The CDR3 nucleotides are TGTGCCAGCAGCCCAGGGACGTGGGCCAATGGCTACACCTTC.

This chain joins TRBV18 and TRBJ2-5; D gene ambiguous. Trimming cost V 0 bases and J 4 bases, with 12 bases left between them. This CDR3 is built from 15 residues. In germline, CDR1 is KGHSH, CDR2 LQKENI. CDR3 DNA sequence: TGTGCCAGCTCACCACCGTCCTCGTTCCTAGAGACCCAGTACTTC. Its protein is CASSPPSSFLETQYF.

The CDR3 sequence is CASSLLGSNYGYTF. CDR3 bases: TGTGCCAGCAGCTTGTTGGGCAGTAACTATGGCTACACCTTC. The chain joins TRBV5-6 to TRBJ1-2; D remains ambiguous. CDR1 is SGHDT, CDR2 YYEEEE, per germline. The CDR3 has 14 amino acids. V was clipped by 1 base and J by 1 base, with 8 bases between them.

To note about this clone: Other DNA sequences within the sample encode an identical CDR3. The chain joins TRBV28 to TRBJ2-1; 7 bases match TRBD1. This CDR3 has 11 residues. V was clipped by 9 bases and J by 6 bases; unmatched bases: 2. CDR1 MDHEN and CDR2 SYDVKM come from the germline V gene. CDR3 nucleotides: TGTGCCAGTTCAGGGGGCAATGAGCAGTTCTTC. Encoded protein: CASSGGNEQFF.

As to this clone: A junction boundary mismatches the germline segment, possibly from a read error. The chain couples TRBV10-3 to TRBJ2-3; a weak D match, TRBD2 (5 bases). This CDR3 region has 12 residues. Germline V gene lookup returns CDR1 ENHRY and CDR2 SYGVKD. The CDR3 coding sequence is TGTGCCATCAGGGGTAGCGCAGATACTCAGTATTTT. Its protein product is CAIRGSADTQYF.

The chain recombines TRBV12-5 with TRBJ2-2, with a possible D match to TRBD2 (5 bases). The CDR3 covers 15 residues. V was pared by 3 bases and J by 7 bases, with 15 bases between. Germline lookup yields CDR1 LGHNT and CDR2 FRNRAP. CDR3 in amino acids: CASGFVGRVVGELFF. The CDR3 DNA is TGTGCTAGTGGTTTCGTTGGGCGGGTAGTCGGGGAGCTGTTTTTT. Full variable domain (outside the CDR3, taken from reference TRBV12-5 and TRBJ2-2): DARVTQTPRHKVTEMGQEVTMRCQPILGHNTVFWYRQTMMQGLELLAYFRNRAPLDDSGMPKDRFSAEMPDATLATLKIQPSEPRDSAVYFCASGFVGRVVGELFFGEGSRLTVL.

The chain couples TRBV7-2 to TRBJ1-1, with no clear D. V was cut by 6 bases and J by 4 bases, with 12 bases left in between. The CDR3 sequence is 13 residues long. Germline V gene sequence: CDR1 SGHTA, CDR2 FQGNSA. The CDR3 sequence: CASSRNSATEAFF. In nucleotides, the CDR3 is TGTGCCAGCAGTAGGAATAGCGCCACTGAAGCTTTCTTT.

CDR3 sequence reads: CASSESPGLLSREQYF. In DNA form, the CDR3 reads TGCGCCAGCAGTGAGTCACCGGGCCTCCTAAGTCGCGAGCAGTACTTC. The V call is TRBV10-2, the J call TRBJ2-7; no definite D call. CDR3 length equals 16 residues. Germline V gives CDR1 WSHSY, CDR2 SAAADI. Trimming cost V 0 bases and J 6 bases, with 18 bases left between them.

The rearrangement uses TRBV6-5 and TRBJ2-7; D is perhaps TRBD1 or TRBD2 (6 bases each). Germline CDR1 and CDR2: MNHEY and SVGAGI. The germline V and J ends were trimmed by 4 bases and 2 bases, with 12 bases remaining between them. The CDR3 is 14 residues long. The CDR3 DNA sequence: TGTGCCAGCAGTTTGCTAGGGGGGACCTACGAGCAGTACTTC. This sequence encodes CASSLLGGTYEQYF.

The V call is TRBV18, the J call TRBJ2-3, with 11 bases fitting TRBD1. The germline CDR1 and CDR2 sequences are KGHSH and LQKENI. V gave up 3 bases and J gave up 10 bases; unmatched junction bases: 12. This CDR3 is 16 amino acids long. The CDR3 protein is CASSPLPGQGVVSQYF. The CDR3 DNA sequence: TGTGCCAGCTCACCCCTCCCGGGACAGGGGGTAGTTTCGCAGTATTTT.

This rearrangement joins TRBV9 to TRBJ2-1; 7 bases align to TRBD1. The ends lost 4 bases at V and 9 bases at J; junction bases unmatched: 7. The CDR3 consists of 13 residues. Germline V gives CDR1 SGDLS, CDR2 YYNGEE. DNA of the CDR3: TGTGCCAGCAGCTCAGGGGGTGAAAGTGAGCAGTTCTTC. Encoded protein: CASSSGGESEQFF.

V usage is TRBV18 and J usage is TRBJ2-5, with D hard to call. The CDR3 contains 13 residues. Trimming left V 3 bases short and J 5 bases short, with 10 bases between. Germline V gene sequence: CDR1 KGHSH, CDR2 LQKENI. For the CDR3, the DNA is TGTGCCAGCTCACCCAGGTACGGGGAGACCCAGTACTTC. Its translation is CASSPRYGETQYF.

This clone is a singleton in its sample. The chain recombines TRBV10-1 with TRBJ2-2; no reliable D call. The ends were cut back, 5 bases at V and 7 bases at J, with 17 bases in the middle. The CDR3 contains 15 residues. Germline CDR1 is WNHNN and CDR2 is SYGVQD (reference sequence). The CDR3 sequence is CASSPSVGQDGELFF. The CDR3 DNA follows: TGCGCCAGCAGTCCATCGGTGGGTCAGGACGGGGAGCTGTTTTTT.

J is TRBJ2-3 and V is TRBV18, with D perhaps matching TRBD2 (6 bases). Germline V gene sequence: CDR1 KGHSH, CDR2 LQKENI. The CDR3 covers 18 residues. V was pared by 3 bases and J by 2 bases, with 21 bases between. CDR3: CASSPAWGVEKNTDTQYF. The CDR3 DNA is TGTGCCAGCTCACCCGCTTGGGGGGTAGAGAAAAACACAGATACGCAGTATTTT.

The gene calls are TRBV15 and TRBJ1-1, with TRBD1 matching 8 bases. The J segment lost 4 bases and the V segment lost 2 bases, leaving 6 bases of the junction unmatched. The CDR3 sequence is 15 residues long. CDR1 is LNHNV, CDR2 YYDKDF, per germline (reference sequence). In nucleotides, the CDR3 is TGTGCCACCAGCAGACCAGGGACAGGTGCCACTGAAGCTTTCTTT. Residues: CATSRPGTGATEAFF. The entire variable domain, with the rest obtained from reference TRBV15 and TRBJ1-1, is as follows: DAMVIQNPRYQVTQFGKPVTLSCSQTLNHNVMYWYQQKSSQAPKLLFHYYDKDFNNEADTPDNFQSRRPNTSFCFLDIRSPGLGDTAMYLCATSRPGTGATEAFFGQGTRLTVV.